A selection of T cell receptor beta chains follows, all from one sample in a study of blood T cell repertoires in COVID-19. The table came from immunoSEQ multiplex PCR; TCRdb's copy has only in-frame clones and leaves some out. The sample contains 350,000 or so clones, approximately 88% of which appear only once. The sample comprised peripheral blood. These receptors all come from a woman aged 25-40 years with COVID-19, enrolled during active disease. Each CDR3 is given with its conserved first and last residue. Rows give clone size only sometimes, using once, few, many, or a class for an expanded clone.

CDR3aa,abundance,v_gene
CASSPLGGGTSPLHF,.,TRBV5-4
CASSLRLGEETQYF,.,TRBV11-3
CASSRYQGGGYTF,.,TRBV5-6
CASSPRGNSNQPQHF,few,TRBV18
CASSYRDVLNTEAFF,once,TRBV11-1
CASGGYPSYEQYF,.,TRBV14
CASSPNRGNLNTEAFF,.,TRBV4-1
CASRVQGAVEKLFF,.,TRBV6-5
CASSQEAFGNQPQHF,.,TRBV4-3
CASRGGAAGANVLTF,.,TRBV3-1/TRBV3-2
CASRAPEGPTEYF,.,TRBV2
CASSYRIAGEETQYF,.,TRBV6-5
CASRGQVGDEQFF,.,TRBV12-3/TRBV12-4
CASSYLAGHQAEAFF,.,TRBV6-5
CASSGTRGTTNEKLFF,.,TRBV3-1/TRBV3-2
CASSAPGLQSTDTQYF,.,TRBV28
CASSFRGPIYEQYF,.,TRBV28
CATRQGAVGTEAFF,.,TRBV6-6
CASSQRTGPMNTEAFF,.,TRBV3-1/TRBV3-2
CASSEVLTGTGEKLFF,.,TRBV2
CASSLKGTGGWYGYTF,once,TRBV11-3
CASSLTGDTGNTIYF,.,TRBV2
CASSQDFGPAGNTEAFF,.,TRBV14
CSASSLSPTNYGYTF,.,TRBV20-1
CASSPGGSNTEAFF,once,TRBV18
CASSTTYAAEAFF,.,TRBV12-3/TRBV12-4
CASSYRGSMNTEAFF,.,TRBV6-5
CASSLLAKETQYF,.,TRBV5-1
CASRTGSYEQYF,.,TRBV2
CASSRGVISGGSYEQYF,.,TRBV6-2/TRBV6-3
CASSAIDRDLGEQYF,.,TRBV6-2/TRBV6-3